The clone carrying this TCR beta chain was detected only a few times. Its target is unknown. Reverse transcribed after extraction, RNA yielded cDNA as the sequencing template. Data came from immunoSEQ multiplex PCR; TCRdb stores just in-frame clones and leaves some out. Here the sample spans under 110,000 clones, roughly three fifths being singletons. Trimming removed 5 bases at V and 2 bases at J, with 16 bases between. Looked up from germline, CDR1 is LNHDA and CDR2 is SQIVND (reference sequence). The CDR3 loop spans 16 amino acids. The data were obtained in a study of CD8+ T cells in alopecia areata. Across the study: The tofacitinib course ran for 6 to 18 months and was followed by 6 months off drug. For treated patients, severity scores reflected the percentage of scalp area affected.

Treatment: oral pan-JAK inhibitor, 5-10 mg twice daily. General study points: A great number of expanded lesional clones endured in scalp and blood during tofacitinib.

V is TRBV19 and J is TRBJ1-5, with D uncertain. Sequenced material: CD8+ T cells sorted from blood, taken between weeks 55 and 65, from a patient treated with tofacitinib. The TCR sequence derives from a human donor with alopecia areata. The CDR3 region has the DNA TGTGCCAGTAGTTTCCCGACTGGCCTGGGCAATCAGCCCCAGCATTTT. Residues: CASSFPTGLGNQPQHF. Based on the CDR3 plus reference TRBV19 and TRBJ1-5, the full variable domain is DGGITQSPKYLFRKEGQNVTLSCEQNLNHDAMYWYRQDPGQGLRLIYYSQIVNDFQKGDIAEGYSVSREKKESFPLTVTSAQKNPTAFYLCASSFPTGLGNQPQHFGDGTRLSIL.